This T cell receptor (beta chain) was sequenced for a study of technical replicates of blood from a few donors. TCRdb keeps only in-frame clones here, not all; method: immunoSEQ multiplex PCR. The table records more than 70,000 clones, roughly nine tenths of them present only once. This TCR was recovered from a human donor in good health. Material for sequencing was T cells isolated from PBMCs.

The CDR3 nucleotides read TGTGCCAGCGACCCGGGCAGGGGGCCGGCCACTGAAGCTTTCTTT. This gives the protein CASDPGRGPATEAFF. This chain joins TRBV19 and TRBJ1-1; 8 bases align to TRBD1. This CDR3 comprises 15 residues. Germline values: CDR1 LNHDA, CDR2 SQIVND (reference sequence). The V and J ends lost 9 bases and 4 bases, in that order; junction bases with no gene match: 13.